The sequence of this T cell receptor beta chain was determined in a study of cytomegalovirus exposure and HLA in healthy donors. Study-wide results and limits: There were several of the most significant clusters that appeared linked to common viral pathogens in a later analysis. A few chains linked to CMV were shown in vitro to be specific for CMV antigens. With later analysis, a missense DCLRE1C variant became linked to TCR beta V- and J-gene trimming.

The PCR employed 60 Vbeta primers together with 13 Jbeta primers. Authors' processing steps: Per a later analysis, the number of unique TCR beta chains was some 80 million, of which some 10 million were shared. Some clones are missing from TCRdb's copy, which holds only in-frame ones; the method was immunoSEQ multiplex PCR. That table supplies the V and J calls and clone size; D and trimming were determined from the DNA. The table has some 190,000 clones, 83% seen once. For this clone: Its antigen is as yet unknown. The same CDR3 can be traced to other DNA sequences in this sample.

This receptor was taken from a middle-aged man in good health and CMV-seropositive. Source material: PBMCs.

CDR3 DNA sequence: TGCGCCAGCAGCTTGGCGGGGGAGACCCAGTACTTC. Translation gives CASSLAGETQYF. The rearrangement uses TRBV5-1 and TRBJ2-5; perhaps TRBD2 as D (5 bases). The CDR3 has 12 residues. CDR1 is SGHRS and CDR2 is YFSETQ in the germline V gene. Trimming left V 0 bases short and J 5 bases short, with 5 bases between.